This paragraph reports one TCR beta chain. There are a few counts of this clone. Its cognate antigen has yet to be identified. Qualities for individual bases were not recorded, and no much larger clone is one base off. The data were taken from a study of shared clonotypes between healthy human individuals (dated by TCRdb to 2020 to 2021). Regarding the complete study: The cohort included three men and a couple of women between 18 and 49 years of age. Per donor, three plates each were used for CD4 naive and CD4 memory, two for CD8 naive, and one for CD8 memory. Blood TCR repertoires of about 5 healthy adults were deeply sequenced to estimate repertoire size and the extent of clonotype sharing between individuals. To increase sequencing depth and limit assay-specific biases, TCR repertoire library preparation and sequencing were carried out by different laboratories using diverse techniques. Per donor, leukapheresis produced somewhere between about 0.94 and 9 billion PBMCs.

TCR CDR3 regions were amplified from genomic DNA by multiplex PCR using the deep immunoSEQ assay. Extracted genomic DNA from each cell subset was spread evenly across all wells of several immunoSEQ 96-well plates, with each plate serving as a replicate. For sorted subsets, about 200 ng genomic DNA, equal to 30,000 or so T cell genomes, was loaded into each replicate PCR. The purified libraries were quantified using a Qubit 3.0 fluorometer, sized with a Bioanalyzer 2100, and then quantified again using the KAPA Library Quantification kit. Every immunoSEQ 96-well plate was sequenced on a dedicated single-read 150-cycle Illumina NextSeq 550 flow cell. The study's own analysis went as follows. Because the immunoSEQ output held only junctional sequences and lacked quality scores, the filtering could not match the filtering applied to full-length reads. Sequences were annotated with PyIR, a Python wrapper for IgBLAST v1.9, and V/J genes and CDR3 were assigned using IMGT germline references. Reads were removed for weak V/J assignments (E-value above 1e-6), missing CDR3, stop codons, out-of-frame junctions, or ambiguous translated residues. A V3J clonotype was defined by an identical inferred V gene, J gene, and CDR3 amino acid sequence. Percentage overlap between repertoires was computed as shared unique clonotypes divided by the size of the smaller repertoire. Repertoire richness was assessed with RTK rarefaction, the Chao1 estimator, and Recon v2.1 estimates of unobserved clonotypes. OLGA was used to compute generation probabilities for all TCRbeta clonotypes that the gDNA method yielded from a few donors. Entries here come from immuneACCESS through TCRdb and include only in-frame sequences with V and J called. Some clones fail to appear in such tables; in the studies checked, an unresolved V gene covers under half of the shortfall, and the cause of the remainder is unknown. V and J calls and clone size are given by that table; D and trimming were obtained from the DNA. The sample data list approximately 110,000 clones, and around 73% of these were observed just once. The ten biggest clones cover just under 25% of the sample.

Results the study describes overall, beyond this receptor: The genetic and exposure-history diversity represented was limited by the small number of donors. Around 5% of naive CD4, 3% to 3.5% of naive CD8, approximately 2% of memory CD4, and about 0.4% of memory CD8 clonotypes were shared across a few donors. Only blood was sampled, and tissue TCR repertoires likely differ from those in blood. Naive subsets generally had larger estimated clonotype richness than memory subsets. Compared with non-shared clonotypes, clonotypes shared by all four sorted-subset donors had higher generation probabilities. Even with the large sequencing depth, rarefaction of the sorted-subset datasets indicated that sequencing was incomplete. Based on pairwise subsampling, the degree of clonotype sharing among donors was expected to be affected by sequencing depth.

Relative to germline, V is missing 4 bases and J is missing 1 base, with 6 bases of the junction outside any gene match. From a lookup of the germline V gene, CDR1 and CDR2 are SGHDT and YYEEEE. The CDR3 holds 15 amino acids from the cysteine to the phenylalanine. Left in the record is the CDR3 DNA by itself, 45 bases read in frame from the first base. Healthy HIV-negative adults with no recently reported acute infections or vaccinations were included as donors. Every donor was a Caucasian adult living in Nashville, Tennessee, USA. CD8 memory samples consisted of magnetically selected CD45RO+ cells combined with CCR7-negative CD45RA+ effector memory (TemRA) cells. After blood collection by leukapheresis, PBMCs were isolated using Ficoll-Histopaque density gradient centrifugation and then cryopreserved in the vapor phase of liquid nitrogen. Analytical flow cytometry was used to check the purity and quantity of every magnetically sorted T cell population. Genomic DNA was isolated from every sorted fraction and measured by UV absorbance on a Nanodrop 2000c.

What was sequenced was memory CD8+ T cells sorted from blood. Reading the label with the study, this specimen's cell subset or site is: CD45RO+ cells pooled with CCR7-negative TemRA cells. The source is a woman in her thirties in good health. This sequence uses TRBV5-6 and TRBJ1-1; 8 junctional bases match TRBD1. CDR3 loop: CASSPGQGWNTEAFF. The nucleotides are TGTGCCAGCAGCCCAGGACAGGGATGGAACACTGAAGCTTTCTTT.